This T cell receptor (beta chain) came from a study of OX40 agonist ivuxolimab in advanced cancers. The wider study: Partial responses, seen in three patients, involved one hepatocellular carcinoma and two cutaneous melanomas. General study points: Both CD4+ and CD8+ T cell populations in blood had undergone clonal expansion by week 6 at 0.1 to 3.0 mg/kg. Expanded clones belonging to CD8+ T cells outnumbered, on average, those of CD4+. Certain nonresponders likewise exhibited a low normalized T-cell clonal expansion.

Generated by immunoSEQ multiplex PCR, the TCRdb table keeps only in-frame clones and is missing some. The data hold some 60,000 clones, with around nine tenths observed a single time. Details on this clone: No antigen is known for it.

With 3 bases removed from V and 0 bases from J, the gap between germline ends came to 9 bases. Germline CDR1 MRHNA, CDR2 SNTAGT. CDR3 size: 15 residues. The source was CD4+ or CD8+ T cells sorted from blood, collected in a trial of the OX40 agonist ivuxolimab. This TCR came from an adult with an advanced solid tumor such as melanoma, head and neck, liver or kidney cancer. This sequence joins TRBV6-4 and TRBJ2-1; a possible D gene is TRBD1 (6 bases). The CDR3 DNA reads as TGTGCCAGCAGTGAAACAGGGTACTCCTACAATGAGCAGTTCTTC. This gives the protein CASSETGYSYNEQFF.